This T cell receptor beta chain originates from a study of identical twins. This clonotype has ten or more counts. TCRdb passed the 5' RACE reads through MiXCR, listing each CDR3 protein once. Counted here are 450,000 to 650,000 distinct CDR3 sequences, roughly 9.5% occurring once; the ten biggest clones make up roughly 3%. V was trimmed by 8 bases and J by 2 bases, leaving 15 bases between them. Per germline, CDR1 LNHDA and CDR2 SQIVND (reference sequence). The length of the CDR3 is 14 residues. This sample also belongs to another study, concerning yellow fever vaccine responses in identical twins.

The clonotype comes from a woman aged 18-29 years in good health. The V and J genes are TRBV19 and TRBJ1-2; perhaps TRBD1 as D (6 bases). The material sequenced was PBMCs. The CDR3 spells CASFTGGVNYGYTF. The CDR3 DNA sequence: TGTGCCAGTTTTACCGGGGGCGTAAACTATGGCTACACCTTC.